Sequencing of this TCR beta chain was carried out in a study of T cell changes during pregnancy in multiple sclerosis. CDR1 is SGHTA and CDR2 is FQGTGA in the germline V gene. Unmatched junction bases numbered 2, after V lost 1 base and J lost 0 bases. This CDR3 has 16 residues. Clones were sequenced by immunoSEQ multiplex PCR, and TCRdb holds only the in-frame ones, with some missing. The sample carries around 78,000 clones, 93% recorded once. This sequence was found in a female donor with multiple sclerosis, enrolled in a pregnancy study. The specimen was peripheral blood, collected in the second trimester of pregnancy. The genes are TRBV7-3 and TRBJ2-3; 9 bases agree with TRBD1. DNA of the CDR3: TGTGCCAGCAGCTTAAGGACAGGGGCCAGCACAGATACGCAGTATTTT. This codes for CASSLRTGASTDTQYF.